The present entry profiles one TCR beta chain with its context. The data were taken from a study of blood T cell repertoires in COVID-19. Repertoires were generated with immunoSEQ multiplex PCR, while TCRdb's copy carries only in-frame clones and drops some. The sample carries 95,000 to 100,000 clones, about 90% recorded once. The V and J ends lost 5 bases and 1 base respectively, with 14 bases between them. This CDR3 comprises 15 residues. Looked up from germline, CDR1 is MNHEY and CDR2 is SVGAGI. Sequencing input: peripheral blood. This rearrangement joins TRBV6-5 to TRBJ2-5; unclear D gene. This TCR was sampled from a woman between 25 and 40 years old with acute or convalescent COVID-19. The CDR3 DNA follows: TGTGCCAGCAGTAAATCGACAAGATCCCAAGAGACCCAGTACTTC. Translation: CASSKSTRSQETQYF.